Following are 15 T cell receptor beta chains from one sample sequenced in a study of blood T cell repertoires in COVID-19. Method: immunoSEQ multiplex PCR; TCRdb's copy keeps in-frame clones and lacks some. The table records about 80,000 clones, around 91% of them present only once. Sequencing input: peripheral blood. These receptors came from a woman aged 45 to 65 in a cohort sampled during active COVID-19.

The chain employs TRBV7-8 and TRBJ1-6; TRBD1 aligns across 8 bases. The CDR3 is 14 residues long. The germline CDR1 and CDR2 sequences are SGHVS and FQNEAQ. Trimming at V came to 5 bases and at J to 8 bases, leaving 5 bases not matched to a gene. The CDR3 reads CASSQGQAYSPLHF. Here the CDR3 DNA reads TGTGCCAGCAGCCAGGGACAGGCTTATTCACCCCTCCACTTT.

The CDR3 DNA follows: TGCGCCAGCAGCGGGGGGACTAGCGGACCTGCGACCGGGGAGCTGTTTTTT. Residues: CASSGGTSGPATGELFF. The gene calls are TRBV5-1 and TRBJ2-2; 11 bases map to TRBD2. With V trimmed by 4 bases and J by 5 bases, 10 bases remained unmatched. CDR3 length equals 17 residues. Germline CDR1 and CDR2: SGHRS and YFSETQ.

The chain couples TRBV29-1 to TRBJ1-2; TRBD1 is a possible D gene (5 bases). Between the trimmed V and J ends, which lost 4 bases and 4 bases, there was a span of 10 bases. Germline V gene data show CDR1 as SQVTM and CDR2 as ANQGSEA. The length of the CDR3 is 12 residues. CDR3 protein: CSVVGPSYGYTF. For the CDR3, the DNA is TGCAGCGTTGTGGGGCCAAGCTATGGCTACACCTTC.

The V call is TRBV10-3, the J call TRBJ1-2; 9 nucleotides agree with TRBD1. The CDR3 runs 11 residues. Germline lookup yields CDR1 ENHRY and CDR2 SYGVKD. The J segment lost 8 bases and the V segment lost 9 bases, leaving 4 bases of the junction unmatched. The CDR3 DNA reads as TGTGCCATGACAGGGGGTGAAGGCTACACCTTC. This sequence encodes CAMTGGEGYTF.

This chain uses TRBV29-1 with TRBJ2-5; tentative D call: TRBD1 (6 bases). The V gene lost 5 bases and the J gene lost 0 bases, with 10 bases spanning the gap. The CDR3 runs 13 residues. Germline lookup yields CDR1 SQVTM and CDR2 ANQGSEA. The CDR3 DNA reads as TGCAGCGTTAACCGGGACAACCAAGAGACCCAGTACTTC. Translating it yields CSVNRDNQETQYF.

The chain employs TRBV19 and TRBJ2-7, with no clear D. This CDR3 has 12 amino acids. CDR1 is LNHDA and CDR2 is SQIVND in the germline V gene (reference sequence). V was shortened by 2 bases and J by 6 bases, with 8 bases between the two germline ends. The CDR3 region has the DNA TGTGCCAGTAGTATAAGAGGTTCCGAGCAGTACTTC. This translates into CASSIRGSEQYF. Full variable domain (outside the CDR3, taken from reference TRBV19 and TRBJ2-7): DGGITQSPKYLFRKEGQNVTLSCEQNLNHDAMYWYRQDPGQGLRLIYYSQIVNDFQKGDIAEGYSVSREKKESFPLTVTSAQKNPTAFYLCASSIRGSEQYFGPGTRLTVT.

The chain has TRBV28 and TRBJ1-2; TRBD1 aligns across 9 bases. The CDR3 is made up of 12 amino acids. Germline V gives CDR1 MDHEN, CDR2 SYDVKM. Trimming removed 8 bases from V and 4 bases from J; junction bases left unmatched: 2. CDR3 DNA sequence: TGTGCCAGCGGGACAGGGCCCTATGGCTACACCTTC. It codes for CASGTGPYGYTF.

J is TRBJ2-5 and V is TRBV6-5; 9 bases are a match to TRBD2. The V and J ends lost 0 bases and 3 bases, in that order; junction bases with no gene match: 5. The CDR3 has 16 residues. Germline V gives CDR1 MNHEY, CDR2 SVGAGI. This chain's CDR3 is CASSYSSGGPEETQYF. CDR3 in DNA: TGTGCCAGCAGTTACTCTAGCGGGGGTCCGGAAGAGACCCAGTACTTC.

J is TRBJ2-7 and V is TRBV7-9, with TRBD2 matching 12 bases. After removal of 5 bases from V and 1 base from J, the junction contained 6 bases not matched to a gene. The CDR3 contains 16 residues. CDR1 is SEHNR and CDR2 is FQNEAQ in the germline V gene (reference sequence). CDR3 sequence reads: CASSSWTSGTSYEQYF. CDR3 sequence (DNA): TGTGCCAGCAGCAGTTGGACTAGCGGGACATCCTACGAGCAGTACTTC.

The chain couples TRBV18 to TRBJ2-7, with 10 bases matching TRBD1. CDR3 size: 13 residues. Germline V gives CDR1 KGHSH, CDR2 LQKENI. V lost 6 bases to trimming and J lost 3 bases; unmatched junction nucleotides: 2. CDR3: CASSRTGGYEQYF. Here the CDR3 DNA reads TGTGCCAGCTCCCGGACAGGGGGCTACGAGCAGTACTTC. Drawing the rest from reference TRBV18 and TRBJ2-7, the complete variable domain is NAGVMQNPRHLVRRRGQEARLRCSPMKGHSHVYWYRQLPEEGLKFMVYLQKENIIDESGMPKERFSAEFPKEGPSILRIQQVVRGDSAAYFCASSRTGGYEQYFGPGTRLTVT.

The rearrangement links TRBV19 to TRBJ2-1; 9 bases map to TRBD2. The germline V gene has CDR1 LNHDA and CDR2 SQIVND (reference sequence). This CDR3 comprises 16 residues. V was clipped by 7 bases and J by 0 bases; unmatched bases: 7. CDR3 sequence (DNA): TGTGCCAGTACGGATTTAGCGGGGGCCTCCTACAATGAGCAGTTCTTC. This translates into CASTDLAGASYNEQFF.

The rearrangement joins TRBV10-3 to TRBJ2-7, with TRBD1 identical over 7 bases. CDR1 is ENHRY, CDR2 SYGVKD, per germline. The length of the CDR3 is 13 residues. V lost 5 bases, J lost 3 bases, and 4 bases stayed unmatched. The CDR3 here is CAISSGTDYEQYF. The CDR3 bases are TGTGCCATCAGTTCCGGGACAGACTACGAGCAGTACTTC.

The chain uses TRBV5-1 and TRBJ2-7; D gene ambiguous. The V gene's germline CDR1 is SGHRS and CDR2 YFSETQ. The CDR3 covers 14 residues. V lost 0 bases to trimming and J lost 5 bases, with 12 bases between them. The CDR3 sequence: CASSLGARINEQYF. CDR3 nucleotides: TGCGCCAGCAGCTTGGGGGCCCGTATAAACGAGCAGTACTTC. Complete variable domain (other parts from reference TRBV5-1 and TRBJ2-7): KAGVTQTPRYLIKTRGQQVTLSCSPISGHRSVSWYQQTPGQGLQFLFEYFSETQRNKGNFPGRFSGRQFSNSRSEMNVSTLELGDSALYLCASSLGARINEQYFGPGTRLTVT.

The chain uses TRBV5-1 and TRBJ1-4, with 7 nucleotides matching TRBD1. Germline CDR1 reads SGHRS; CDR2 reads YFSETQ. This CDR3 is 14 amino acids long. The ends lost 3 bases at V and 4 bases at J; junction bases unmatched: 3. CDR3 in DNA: TGCGCCAGCAGCTCCGGGACAGTTAATGAAAAACTGTTTTTT. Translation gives CASSSGTVNEKLFF.

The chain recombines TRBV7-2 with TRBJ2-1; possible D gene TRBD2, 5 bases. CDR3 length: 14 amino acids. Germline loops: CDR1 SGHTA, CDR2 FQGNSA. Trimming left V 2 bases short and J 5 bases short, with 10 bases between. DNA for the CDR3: TGTGCCAGCAGCTTACAAGGAGGAGACAATGAGCAGTTCTTC. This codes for CASSLQGGDNEQFF.